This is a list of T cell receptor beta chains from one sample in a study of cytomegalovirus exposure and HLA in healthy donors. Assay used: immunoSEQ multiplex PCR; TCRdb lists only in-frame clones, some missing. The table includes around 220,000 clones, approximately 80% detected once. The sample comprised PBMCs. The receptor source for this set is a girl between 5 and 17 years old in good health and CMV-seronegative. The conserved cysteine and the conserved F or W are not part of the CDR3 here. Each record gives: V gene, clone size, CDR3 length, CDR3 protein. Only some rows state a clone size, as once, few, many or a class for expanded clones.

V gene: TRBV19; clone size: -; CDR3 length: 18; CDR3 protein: ASCSTSAISGKLAKNIQY
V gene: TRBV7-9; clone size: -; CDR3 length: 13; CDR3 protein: ASSPATGYNQPQH
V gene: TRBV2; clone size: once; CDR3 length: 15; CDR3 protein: ASSVYKASGIAGELF
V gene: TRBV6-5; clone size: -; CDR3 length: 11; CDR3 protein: ASSFDRGITIY
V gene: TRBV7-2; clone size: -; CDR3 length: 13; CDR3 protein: ASSSTGATSNEQF
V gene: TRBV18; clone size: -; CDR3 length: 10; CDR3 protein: ASSLSPYEQY
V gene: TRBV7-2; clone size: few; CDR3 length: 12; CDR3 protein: ASSPTAGHTEAF
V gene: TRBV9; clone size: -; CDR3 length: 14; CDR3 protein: ASSLSTGIRPGELF
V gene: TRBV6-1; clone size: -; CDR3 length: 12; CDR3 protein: ASSPSGGSNEAF
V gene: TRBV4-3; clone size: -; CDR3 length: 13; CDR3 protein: ASSQGQELYYGYT
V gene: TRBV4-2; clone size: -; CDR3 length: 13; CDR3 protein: ASSQLAGKVYEQY
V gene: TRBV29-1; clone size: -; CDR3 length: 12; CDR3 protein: SETSGSSYNEQF
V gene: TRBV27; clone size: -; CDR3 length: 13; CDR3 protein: ASSLSNAGAEKLF
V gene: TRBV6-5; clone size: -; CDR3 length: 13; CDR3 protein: ASSRVAGGDGELF
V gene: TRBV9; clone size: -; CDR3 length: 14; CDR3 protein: ASNSGWDSLNEKLF
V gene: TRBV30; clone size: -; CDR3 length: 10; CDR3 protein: AWSSHMIEAF
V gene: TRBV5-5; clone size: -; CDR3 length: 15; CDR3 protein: ASSQRGSSSYNSPLH
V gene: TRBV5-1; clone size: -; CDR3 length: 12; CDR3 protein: ASSLGAAQETQY
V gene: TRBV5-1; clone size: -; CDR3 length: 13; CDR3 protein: ASSGGVSGTGELF
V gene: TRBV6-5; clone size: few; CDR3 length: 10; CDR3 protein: ASSSTGGGYT
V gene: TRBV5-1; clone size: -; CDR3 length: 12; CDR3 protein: ASSPGQIQETQY
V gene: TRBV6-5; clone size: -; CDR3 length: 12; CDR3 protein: ASGRGPGGTEAF
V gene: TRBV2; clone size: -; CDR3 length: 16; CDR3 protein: ASTTTGTGAASGQLQH
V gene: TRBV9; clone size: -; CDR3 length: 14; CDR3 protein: ASSVAPGQMNTEAF